This T cell receptor (beta chain) was captured by sequencing in a study of CD4+ T cells in melanoma. Overall study results and limits: In melanoma, neoantigen-specific CD4+ T cells reportedly differed in differentiation state.

Comment on this clone: Its cognate antigen is unknown.

Profiling relied on immunoSEQ multiplex PCR, and the TCRdb table lists in-frame clones only, not all of them. The profile shows some 110,000 clones, approximately 90% of them singletons. The receptor was isolated from a human donor with melanoma. Sequencing was carried out using peripheral blood.

CDR3 coding DNA: TGTGCCAGCAGCTTAGAGCGAAATCGCGAGCAGTACTTC. It is translated as CASSLERNREQYF. The chain links TRBV7-6 to TRBJ2-7, with D unresolved. CDR3 length equals 13 residues. CDR1 and CDR2 from the germline V gene are SGHVS and FNYEAQ. Trimming removed 1 base from V and 6 bases from J, with 10 bases in between.